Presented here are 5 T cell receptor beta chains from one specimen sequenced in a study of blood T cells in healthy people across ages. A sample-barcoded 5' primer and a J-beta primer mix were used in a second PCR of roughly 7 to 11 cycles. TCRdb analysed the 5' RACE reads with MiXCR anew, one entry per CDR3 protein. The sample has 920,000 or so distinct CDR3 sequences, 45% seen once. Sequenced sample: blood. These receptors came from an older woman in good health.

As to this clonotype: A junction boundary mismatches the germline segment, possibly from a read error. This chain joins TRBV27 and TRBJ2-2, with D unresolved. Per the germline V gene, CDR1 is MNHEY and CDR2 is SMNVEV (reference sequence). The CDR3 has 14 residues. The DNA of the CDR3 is TGTGCCGGCAGTTTAAGGGCGAACACCGGGGAGCTGTTTTTT. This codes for CAGSLRANTGELFF.

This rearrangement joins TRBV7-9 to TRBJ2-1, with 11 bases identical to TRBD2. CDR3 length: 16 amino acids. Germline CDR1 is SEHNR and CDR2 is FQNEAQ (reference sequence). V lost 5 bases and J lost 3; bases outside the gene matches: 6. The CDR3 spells CASSPSTSGIYNEQFF. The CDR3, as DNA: TGTGCCAGCAGCCCCTCGACTAGCGGGATCTACAATGAGCAGTTCTTC.

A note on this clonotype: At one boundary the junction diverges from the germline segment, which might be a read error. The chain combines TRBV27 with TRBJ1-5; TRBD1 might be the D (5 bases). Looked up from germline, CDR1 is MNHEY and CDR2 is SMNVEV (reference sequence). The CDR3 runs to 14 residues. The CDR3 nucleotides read TGTACCAGCAGTTTGAGCAGGGCAAATCAGCCCCAGCATTTT. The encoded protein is CTSSLSRANQPQHF.

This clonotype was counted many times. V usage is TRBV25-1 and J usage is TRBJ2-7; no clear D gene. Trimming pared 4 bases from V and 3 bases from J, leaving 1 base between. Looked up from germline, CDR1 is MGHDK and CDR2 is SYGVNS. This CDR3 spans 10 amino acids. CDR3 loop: CASSGYEQYF. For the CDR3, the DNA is TGTGCCAGCAGTGGCTACGAGCAGTACTTC.

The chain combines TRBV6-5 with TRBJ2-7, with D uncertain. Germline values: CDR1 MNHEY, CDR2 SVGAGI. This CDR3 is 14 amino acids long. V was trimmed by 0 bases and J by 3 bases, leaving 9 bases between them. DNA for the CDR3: TGTGCCAGCAGTTACTCAGGCTATGTCTACGAGCAGTACTTC. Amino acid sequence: CASSYSGYVYEQYF.